The 32 T cell receptor beta chains presented below share a single source sample, sequenced in a study of blood T cell repertoires in COVID-19 (TCRdb year 2020). The library was obtained by the immunoSEQ multiplex PCR assay. As stored in TCRdb, this immuneACCESS dataset retains in-frame rearrangements with V and J assigned. A fraction of the clones does not appear; measured against another copy, unresolved V genes explain less than half of the discrepancy, and the remainder lacks a known reason. The sample data list roughly 97,000 clones, and roughly 84% of these were observed just once. Approximately 26% of the sample goes to the ten largest clones. Sequencing input: peripheral blood. The receptors shown here come from a man aged 55 to 69 with acute or convalescent COVID-19.

The chain carries TRBV11-3 and TRBJ2-2, with D possibly matching TRBD2 (5 bases). Trimming cost V 1 base and J 6 bases, with 21 bases left between them. Germline V gene lookup returns CDR1 SGHNT and CDR2 YENEEA. The CDR3 runs 18 residues. CDR3 amino acids: CASSLVFSVPGTAGELFF. The CDR3 DNA reads TGTGCCAGCAGCTTAGTTTTTTCGGTCCCGGGAACCGCCGGGGAGCTGTTTTTT.

The J gene is TRBJ2-5, the V gene TRBV19; TRBD2 matches at 9 bases. Germline trimming cut 5 bases from V and 5 bases from J; bases unmatched to any gene: 9. The CDR3 length is 15 residues. Germline CDR1 and CDR2: LNHDA and SQIVND (reference sequence). For the CDR3, the DNA is TGTGCCAGTAGTGAGAATAGCGGGGGCCGGGAGACCCAGTACTTC. This codes for CASSENSGGRETQYF.

The chain has TRBV19 and TRBJ2-7; 8 nucleotides match TRBD2. The junction had 6 bases not matched to a gene; V was cut back by 2 bases and J by 6 bases. This CDR3 has 14 amino acids. Germline V CDR1 and CDR2: LNHDA, SQIVND (reference sequence). CDR3 in amino acids: CASSIRLAMGEQYV. CDR3 DNA: TGTGCCAGTAGTATAAGACTAGCGATGGGCGAGCAGTACGTC.

The chain recombines TRBV14 with TRBJ2-1; TRBD1 aligns across 9 bases. CDR3 length: 14 amino acids. The V gene end was trimmed by 5 bases and the J gene end by 3 bases; junction bases not matched to a gene: 2. Germline lookup yields CDR1 SGHDN and CDR2 FVKESK. CDR3 coding DNA: TGTGCCAGCAGCAGGGACAGGGACTACAATGAGCAGTTCTTC. It yields the protein CASSRDRDYNEQFF.

This clone was observed a few times. The rearrangement links TRBV6-6 to TRBJ2-7, with 9 positions matching TRBD2. Germline CDR1 is MNHNY and CDR2 is SVGAGI (reference sequence). The ends lost 4 bases at V and 6 bases at J; junction bases unmatched: 4. This CDR3 is 13 amino acids long. CDR3 residues: CASSFSGSFEQYV. In nucleotides, the CDR3 is TGTGCCAGCAGTTTTAGCGGGAGCTTCGAGCAGTACGTC.

V is TRBV11-2 and J is TRBJ2-3, with D possibly matching TRBD1 (5 bases). Germline CDR1 SGHAT, CDR2 FQNNGV. This CDR3 spans 12 amino acids. Deletions cut 5 bases from V and 9 bases from J, with 12 bases between. CDR3 region: CASSGDRRTQYF. The CDR3 region has the DNA TGTGCCAGCAGCGGAGACAGACGGACGCAGTATTTT.

The chain links TRBV2 to TRBJ1-2; a possible D gene is TRBD1 (5 bases). The V end lost 5 bases, the J end lost 6 bases, and 13 bases lay between the germline ends. CDR1 and CDR2 from the germline V gene are SNHLY and FYNNEI. The length of the CDR3 is 13 residues. CDR3 DNA sequence: TGTGCCAGCAGTCGGGACTCTGAAAATGGCTACACCTTC. Translated: CASSRDSENGYTF.

This chain uses TRBV2 with TRBJ2-3; D is undetermined. V shed 7 bases and J shed 1 base, with 9 bases lying between them. The germline CDR1 and CDR2 sequences are SNHLY and FYNNEI. The CDR3 has 13 residues. This chain's CDR3 is CASNLRGTDTQYF. Written as DNA, the CDR3 is TGTGCCAGCAACCTCCGGGGCACAGATACGCAGTATTTT.

The rearrangement joins TRBV5-1 to TRBJ1-1; D gene ambiguous. The V end was cut by 0 bases, the J end by 2 bases, with 11 bases between. The germline CDR1 and CDR2 sequences are SGHRS and YFSETQ. The length of the CDR3 is 15 residues. The CDR3 sequence is CASSLEAGGNTEAFF. The DNA of the CDR3 is TGCGCCAGCAGCTTGGAGGCAGGTGGAAACACTGAAGCTTTCTTT.

This clone showed up just a few times. Other DNA variants within this sample encode the same CDR3. The chain combines TRBV29-1 with TRBJ2-7; 7 nucleotides match TRBD1. Germline assignment: CDR1 SQVTM and CDR2 ANQGSEA. The CDR3 loop spans 12 amino acids. Trimming cost V 6 bases and J 1 base; bases outside gene matches: 3. CDR3 residues: CSVGDSSYEQYF. The CDR3 nucleotides read TGCAGCGTAGGGGACAGTTCCTACGAGCAGTACTTC.

The chain recombines TRBV11-2 with TRBJ1-1; unclear D gene. This CDR3 comprises 16 residues. In germline, CDR1 is SGHAT, CDR2 FQNNGV. Trimming pared 1 base from V and 0 bases from J, leaving 12 bases between. The CDR3 spells CASSLGVGRVNTEAFF. The CDR3 nucleotides are TGTGCCAGCAGCTTAGGGGTAGGGCGGGTGAACACTGAAGCTTTCTTT.

The genes are TRBV29-1 and TRBJ2-6; D is ambiguous. The CDR3 runs 16 residues. The V end lost 4 bases, the J end lost 1 base, and 14 bases lay between the germline ends. Germline V gene lookup returns CDR1 SQVTM and CDR2 ANQGSEA. CDR3 sequence reads: CSVGLPGTSGANVLTF. The CDR3 DNA reads TGCAGCGTTGGGCTCCCAGGCACATCTGGGGCCAACGTCCTGACTTTC. The whole variable domain, filled in from reference TRBV29-1 and TRBJ2-6, reads SAVISQKPSRDICQRGTSLTIQCQVDSQVTMMFWYRQQPGQSLTLIATANQGSEATYESGFVIDKFPISRPNLTFSTLTVSNMSPEDSSIYLCSVGLPGTSGANVLTFGAGSRLTVL.

The gene calls are TRBV18 and TRBJ2-7; TRBD2 is a possible D gene (6 bases). The CDR3 has 14 amino acids. Germline V lookup: CDR1 KGHSH, CDR2 LQKENI. V was clipped by 3 bases and J by 2 bases, with 11 bases between them. The CDR3 DNA reads as TGTGCCAGCTCACCGGGAGGACCCCCCTACGAGCAGTACTTC. Protein sequence: CASSPGGPPYEQYF.

The gene calls are TRBV5-1 and TRBJ2-6, with D hard to call. The V gene lost 7 bases and the J gene lost 0 bases, with 11 bases spanning the gap. CDR3 length equals 15 residues. Germline CDR1 and CDR2: SGHRS and YFSETQ. In DNA form, the CDR3 reads TGCGCCAGCCTCCCGACGGGCTCTGGGGCCAACGTCCTGACTTTC. It encodes CASLPTGSGANVLTF.

The chain joins TRBV28 to TRBJ1-2, with 7 bases lining up with TRBD1. CDR3 length equals 15 residues. CDR1 and CDR2 from the germline V gene are MDHEN and SYDVKM. With 1 base clipped from V and 2 bases from J, the junction kept 4 bases outside the gene matches. For the CDR3, the DNA is TGTGCCAGCAGTTTATCCCGGGGACAGAACTATGGCTACACCTTC. Protein sequence: CASSLSRGQNYGYTF.

The genes are TRBV28 and TRBJ1-5; 9 bases are shared with TRBD1. The CDR3 runs to 15 residues. Germline CDR1 MDHEN, CDR2 SYDVKM. The junction had 6 bases not matched to a gene; V was cut back by 2 bases and J by 7 bases. This CDR3 reads CASSLTGQGAQPQHF. CDR3 nucleotides: TGTGCCAGCAGTTTAACGGGACAGGGAGCGCAGCCCCAGCATTTT.

CDR3: CASSLWASGTFYEQYF. The CDR3 DNA is TGTGCCAGCAGCTTATGGGCTAGCGGGACTTTTTACGAGCAGTACTTC. The genes are TRBV11-2 and TRBJ2-7; TRBD2 matches 9 bases. The J segment lost 4 bases and the V segment lost 2 bases, leaving 9 bases of the junction unmatched. The V gene's germline CDR1 is SGHAT and CDR2 FQNNGV. CDR3 length equals 16 residues. Combining the CDR3 with reference TRBV11-2 and TRBJ2-7 gives the whole variable domain EAGVAQSPRYKIIEKRQSVAFWCNPISGHATLYWYQQILGQGPKLLIQFQNNGVVDDSQLPKDRFSAERLKGVDSTLKIQPAKLEDSAVYLCASSLWASGTFYEQYFGPGTRLTVT.

The chain uses TRBV23-1 and TRBJ2-3; TRBD2 is a possible D gene (6 bases). TRBV23-1 is given ORF status, its function remaining uncertain. V was clipped by 7 bases and J by 2 bases, with 19 bases between them. This CDR3 has 16 amino acids. CDR3 nucleotides: TGCGCCAGCACCTCGGAGGGCGAAACACCCACAGATACGCAGTATTTT. Translated: CASTSEGETPTDTQYF.

This clone has just one count. The rearrangement uses TRBV19 and TRBJ1-6; TRBD1 might be the D (5 bases). V shed 9 bases and J shed 2 bases, with 11 bases lying between them. CDR3 length: 14 residues. The V gene's germline CDR1 is LNHDA and CDR2 SQIVND (reference sequence). CDR3 amino acids: CASRRGTYNSPLHF. The CDR3, as DNA: TGTGCCAGCAGGAGGGGTACCTATAATTCACCCCTCCACTTT.

This clone came up once. V and J are TRBV5-6 and TRBJ1-5; no clear D gene. Trimming pared 0 bases from V and 4 bases from J, leaving 11 bases between. Germline CDR1 and CDR2: SGHDT and YYEEEE. The CDR3 contains 15 residues. CDR3 in amino acids: CASSLAADKNQPQHF. The CDR3 bases are TGTGCCAGCAGCTTGGCCGCCGACAAAAATCAGCCCCAGCATTTT.

This chain uses TRBV3-1 (or the pseudogene TRBV3-2) with TRBJ1-1; D is perhaps TRBD1 (5 bases). Germline V lookup: CDR1 LGHDT, CDR2 YNNKEL (reference sequence). Trimming pared 1 base from V and 0 bases from J, leaving 9 bases between. The CDR3 is made up of 15 amino acids. The CDR3 loop reads CASSQGRGMNTEAFF. DNA for the CDR3: TGTGCCAGCAGCCAAGGCCGGGGGATGAACACTGAAGCTTTCTTT.

The chain uses TRBV10-3 and TRBJ2-1; no clear D gene. The CDR3 totals 16 residues. The V gene's germline CDR1 is ENHRY and CDR2 SYGVKD. V gave up 0 bases and J gave up 0 bases, with 9 bases separating them. CDR3 coding DNA: TGTGCCATCAGTGAGTCTGGAGATACCTCCTACAATGAGCAGTTCTTC. This codes for CAISESGDTSYNEQFF.

V and J are TRBV10-3 and TRBJ2-2, with 7 bases fitting TRBD2. Germline-derived CDR1 and CDR2 are ENHRY and SYGVKD. The V gene end was trimmed by 4 bases and the J gene end by 5 bases; junction bases not matched to a gene: 4. This CDR3 is 14 amino acids long. CDR3 in amino acids: CAISGVSGTGELFF. CDR3 coding DNA: TGTGCCATCAGTGGAGTTAGCGGGACCGGGGAGCTGTTTTTT.

The CDR3 loop is CASSLGLAGNEQFF. The DNA for the CDR3 is TGTGCCAGCAGCTTAGGACTAGCGGGGAATGAGCAGTTCTTC. The chain recombines TRBV11-3 with TRBJ2-1; 11 bases are a match to TRBD2. This CDR3 has 14 amino acids. V lost 1 base to trimming and J lost 7 bases; unmatched junction nucleotides: 0. Germline loops: CDR1 SGHNT, CDR2 YENEEA.

This sequence joins TRBV5-1 and TRBJ2-2; 7 bases map to TRBD1. Germline CDR1 and CDR2: SGHRS and YFSETQ. This CDR3 has 13 residues. The ends lost 10 bases at V and 4 bases at J; junction bases unmatched: 7. CDR3 loop: CASHRGPTGELFF. CDR3 DNA sequence: TGCGCCTCCCACAGGGGACCCACCGGGGAGCTGTTTTTT.

The V call is TRBV6-6, the J call TRBJ1-5; the D gene is possibly TRBD1 (6 bases). The CDR3 is made up of 14 amino acids. Germline CDR1 MNHNY, CDR2 SVGAGI (reference sequence). V dropped 6 bases and J dropped 3 bases, with 12 bases sitting between them. The CDR3 DNA is TGTGCCAGCAGCCTAGGACAGCCCAATCAGCCCCAGCATTTT. It yields the protein CASSLGQPNQPQHF.

This clone was observed a few times. The chain recombines TRBV19 with TRBJ2-4, with a tentative D call TRBD1 (5 bases). Trimming removed 7 bases at V and 15 bases at J, with 22 bases between. The CDR3 length is 13 residues. In germline, CDR1 is LNHDA, CDR2 SQIVND (reference sequence). CDR3 region: CASTPGNSYHPYF. CDR3 nucleotide sequence: TGTGCCAGTACCCCAGGGAACTCCTATCACCCGTACTTC.

The chain has TRBV10-3 and TRBJ2-3; 10 positions agree with TRBD1. The CDR3 totals 17 residues. Germline V lookup: CDR1 ENHRY, CDR2 SYGVKD. V was clipped by 5 bases and J by 0 bases; unmatched bases: 8. The CDR3 DNA reads TGTGCCATCAGTCCTCGGGTGGGACAGGGGAGCACAGATACGCAGTATTTT. Residues: CAISPRVGQGSTDTQYF.

V is TRBV6-5 and J is TRBJ2-7; 10 bases line up with TRBD1. CDR1 is MNHEY, CDR2 SVGAGI, per germline. The CDR3 sequence is 15 residues long. J lost 1 base, V lost 11 bases, and 11 bases had no gene match. This chain's CDR3 is CAGGPGQGRSYEQYV. The CDR3 DNA sequence: TGTGCCGGAGGGCCGGGACAGGGGAGATCCTACGAGCAGTACGTC.

The chain carries TRBV3-1 (or the pseudogene TRBV3-2) and TRBJ2-7; 9 bases align to TRBD1. The CDR3 extends over 14 amino acids. The V gene's germline CDR1 is LGHDT and CDR2 YNNKEL (reference sequence). With V trimmed by 4 bases and J by 3 bases, 4 bases remained unmatched. The CDR3 region is CASSLYRGLYEQYF. The CDR3 DNA reads TGTGCCAGCAGCCTCTACAGGGGGCTCTACGAGCAGTACTTC.

The rearrangement links TRBV5-4 to TRBJ2-2; 10 bases agree with TRBD2. V shed 0 bases and J 7 bases; nucleotides not matched to a gene: 6. Germline V gives CDR1 SGHNT, CDR2 YYREEE (reference sequence). The CDR3 consists of 16 residues. CDR3 amino acids: CASSLGSGRALGELFF. CDR3 sequence (DNA): TGTGCCAGCAGCTTGGGAAGCGGGAGGGCCCTCGGGGAGCTGTTTTTT. Variable domain in full (rest from reference TRBV5-4 and TRBJ2-2): ETGVTQSPTHLIKTRGQQVTLRCSSQSGHNTVSWYQQALGQGPQFIFQYYREEENGRGNFPPRFSGLQFPNYSSELNVNALELDDSALYLCASSLGSGRALGELFFGEGSRLTVL.

The V gene is TRBV27, the J gene TRBJ1-5, with D tentatively TRBD1 (5 bases). The CDR3 is 13 amino acids. The V gene lost 5 bases and the J gene lost 9 bases, with 14 bases spanning the gap. CDR1 and CDR2 from the germline V gene are MNHEY and SMNVEV (reference sequence). CDR3 in DNA: TGTGCCAGCAGTGGGGGGACTCGACGGCCCCAGCATTTT. Translating gives CASSGGTRRPQHF.